This T cell receptor (beta chain) was found in a study of shared clonotypes between healthy human individuals. General observations from the study: In general, naive subsets displayed greater estimated richness than memory subsets did. Specimens sampled were limited to blood, with tissue repertoires likely differing.

Investigators divided CD4+ cells into CD45RA+ naive and CD45RA-negative memory subsets. CDR1 and CDR2 (germline): SGHTA, FQGNSA. This CDR3 spans 17 amino acids. V shed 2 bases and J 0 bases; nucleotides not matched to a gene: 3. On sorted subsets, replicate PCRs used 150 to 250 ng DNA, or 25,000 to 35,000 T cell genomes. Produced via immunoSEQ multiplex PCR; TCRdb's table is partial and in-frame only. The sample yields roughly 2 million clones, approximately 96% seen once. Notes on this clone: Its antigen is not identified.

The sample was naive CD4+ T cells sorted from blood. The subset denotes: CD45RA+ positively selected. The sequence derives from a man between 18 and 35 years old in good health. This chain uses TRBV7-2 with TRBJ2-6; 8 bases are shared with TRBD1. CDR3 sequence (DNA): TGTGCCAGCAGCTTAAGGGGACAGGTCTCTGGGGCCAACGTCCTGACTTTC. This codes for CASSLRGQVSGANVLTF. Drawing the rest from reference TRBV7-2 and TRBJ2-6, the complete variable domain is GAGVSQSPSNKVTEKGKDVELRCDPISGHTALYWYRQSLGQGLEFLIYFQGNSAPDKSGLPSDRFSAERTGGSVSTLTIQRTQQEDSAVYLCASSLRGQVSGANVLTFGAGSRLTVL.